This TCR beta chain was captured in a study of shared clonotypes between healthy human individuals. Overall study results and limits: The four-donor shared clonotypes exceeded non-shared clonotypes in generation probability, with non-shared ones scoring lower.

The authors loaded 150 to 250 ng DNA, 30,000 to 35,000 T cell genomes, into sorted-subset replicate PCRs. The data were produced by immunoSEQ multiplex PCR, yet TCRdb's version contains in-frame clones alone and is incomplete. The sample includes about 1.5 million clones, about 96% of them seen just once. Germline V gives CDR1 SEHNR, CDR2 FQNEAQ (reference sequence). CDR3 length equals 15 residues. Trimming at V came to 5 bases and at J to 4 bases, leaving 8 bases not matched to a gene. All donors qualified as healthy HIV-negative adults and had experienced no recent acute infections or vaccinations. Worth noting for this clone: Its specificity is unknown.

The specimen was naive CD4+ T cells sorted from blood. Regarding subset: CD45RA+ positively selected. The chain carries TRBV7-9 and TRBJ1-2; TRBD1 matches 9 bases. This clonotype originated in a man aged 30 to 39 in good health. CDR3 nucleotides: TGTGCCAGCAGCCCGCGGACAGGGGAGGTCTATGGCTACACCTTC. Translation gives CASSPRTGEVYGYTF.